A single sample gave rise to the 27 T cell receptor beta chains below, sequenced in a study of T cell repertoires in cytomegalovirus infection (dated by TCRdb to the late 2010s). These reads were obtained on an Illumina HiSeq 1500. The public sequencing data were trimmed at Q25 with fastp and processed into clonotypes with MiXCR by TCRdb, which kept only in-frame beta chains. Identical CDR3 protein sequences are pooled into one entry, listed with their most common genes and DNA. In all, the sample holds some 440,000 distinct CDR3 sequences, and 30% to 40% of those were seen once. Approximately 14% of the sample goes to the ten largest clones. The sample comprised PBMCs. The receptors originated from a human donor in good health (CMV status not recorded). Some clones in this sample may be carry-over from other donors' samples.

The chain links TRBV27 to TRBJ2-5; 8 nucleotides line up with TRBD1. The CDR3 covers 16 residues. Germline values: CDR1 MNHEY, CDR2 SMNVEV (reference sequence). J lost 4 bases, V lost 8 bases, and 15 bases had no gene match. The CDR3 loop is CASAPLGAGGAETQYF. In DNA, the CDR3 is TGTGCCAGCGCACCCTTGGGGGCAGGGGGCGCAGAGACCCAGTACTTC.

The rearrangement uses TRBV5-6 and TRBJ2-3, with TRBD2 as a possible D gene (5 bases). Germline-derived CDR1 and CDR2 are SGHDT and YYEEEE. Trimming stripped 5 bases from V and 4 bases from J, with 8 bases between. The CDR3 runs to 12 residues. Here the CDR3 reads CASSRTSDTQYF. The CDR3, as DNA: TGTGCCAGCAGTCGGACTTCAGATACGCAGTATTTT.

The V gene is TRBV24-1, the J gene TRBJ2-3; 9 bases map to TRBD2. This CDR3 spans 15 amino acids. The V and J ends lost 5 bases and 4 bases, in that order; junction bases with no gene match: 6. CDR1 and CDR2 from the germline V gene are KGHDR and SFDVKD. The CDR3 loop is CATSAAGGPADTQYF. As DNA, the CDR3 is TGTGCCACCAGTGCCGCGGGGGGGCCTGCAGATACGCAGTATTTT.

This clonotype has a count of ten or more. The V call is TRBV7-2, the J call TRBJ2-7; 9 nucleotides agree with TRBD1. V lost 1 base to trimming and J lost 3 bases; unmatched junction nucleotides: 7. The CDR3 length is 16 residues. In germline, CDR1 is SGHTA, CDR2 FQGNSA. The CDR3 loop reads CASSLVRSGQGYEQYF. CDR3 nucleotides: TGTGCCAGCAGCTTAGTTCGGTCGGGACAGGGCTACGAGCAGTACTTC.

The sample holds one count of this clonotype. The junction shows a germline mismatch at one end, possibly a read error. The chain is built from TRBV7-9 and TRBJ2-5, with D possibly being TRBD1 (6 bases). This CDR3 is 13 amino acids long. CDR1 is SEHNR and CDR2 is FQNEAQ in the germline V gene (reference sequence). The CDR3 here is CASSTGHLETKYF. The CDR3 region has the DNA TGTGCCAGCAGCACGGGACATTTGGAGACCAAGTACTTC.

This clonotype has a handful of counts. The rearrangement uses TRBV20-1 and TRBJ2-1, with a tentative D call TRBD2 (6 bases). V was pared by 5 bases and J by 8 bases, with 22 bases between. The CDR3 extends over 15 amino acids. Germline-derived CDR1 and CDR2 are DFQATT and SNEGSKA (reference sequence). CDR3 coding DNA: TGCAGTGCTCCCCTGGAGGGGACTCGGGTGGATGAGCAGTTCTTC. Its translation: CSAPLEGTRVDEQFF.

In nucleotides, the CDR3 is TGCAGTGCTAGAAAACGGGGGGGCCCCTACAATGAGCAGTTCTTC. Protein: CSARKRGGPYNEQFF. The chain recombines TRBV20-1 with TRBJ2-1; TRBD2 matches at 8 bases. The ends lost 2 bases at V and 2 bases at J; junction bases unmatched: 5. CDR3 length equals 15 residues. Germline-derived CDR1 and CDR2 are DFQATT and SNEGSKA (reference sequence).

This chain links TRBV5-1 with TRBJ1-1; D gene ambiguous. Germline loops: CDR1 SGHRS, CDR2 YFSETQ. This CDR3 region has 15 residues. V was pared by 0 bases and J by 4 bases, with 13 bases between. CDR3 loop: CASSLEWGTGTEAFF. As DNA, the CDR3 is TGCGCCAGCAGCTTGGAGTGGGGTACGGGCACTGAAGCTTTCTTT.

The chain couples TRBV9 to TRBJ2-2; TRBD2 matches 9 bases. The junction had 10 bases not matched to a gene; V was cut back by 4 bases and J by 6 bases. The length of the CDR3 is 16 residues. CDR1 is SGDLS and CDR2 is YYNGEE in the germline V gene. CDR3 in amino acids: CASSPQPGLAAGELFF. CDR3 DNA sequence: TGTGCCAGCAGCCCCCAGCCGGGACTAGCCGCCGGGGAGCTGTTTTTT.

In this sample, this clonotype turned up once. This chain links TRBV5-6 with TRBJ2-4; no firm D call. Germline V gives CDR1 SGHDT, CDR2 YYEEEE. The CDR3 extends over 14 amino acids. Deletions cut 3 bases from V and 0 bases from J, with 7 bases between. The CDR3 protein is CASSSELAKNIQYF. The CDR3, as DNA: TGTGCCAGCAGCTCGGAGCTAGCCAAAAACATTCAGTACTTC.

The chain links TRBV19 to TRBJ1-1, with 7 positions matching TRBD1. The CDR3 has 16 amino acids. Unmatched junction bases numbered 11, after V lost 7 bases and J lost 0 bases. Germline lookup yields CDR1 LNHDA and CDR2 SQIVND (reference sequence). The CDR3 loop is CASTGRGAPVNTEAFF. CDR3 DNA: TGTGCCAGTACAGGCAGGGGGGCTCCCGTGAACACTGAAGCTTTCTTT.

The rearrangement links TRBV6-2 or TRBV6-3 to TRBJ2-7, with a weak D call TRBD2 (7 bases). The V and J ends lost 6 bases and 2 bases respectively, with 26 bases between them. Germline-derived CDR1 and CDR2 are MNHEY and SVGEGT. The CDR3 contains 18 residues. CDR3 loop: CASRRRKISGGPTYEQYF. CDR3 nucleotides: TGTGCCAGCAGGCGCAGGAAAATTTCCGGGGGGCCGACCTACGAGCAGTACTTC.

The CDR3 region has the DNA TGTGCCAGCAGTTTCCGGCCGGACTATAATTCACCCCTCCACTTT. This translates into CASSFRPDYNSPLHF. V gene TRBV27 combines with J gene TRBJ1-6; D is unresolved. Per germline, CDR1 MNHEY and CDR2 SMNVEV (reference sequence). The CDR3 totals 15 residues. Trimming left V 3 bases short and J 3 bases short, with 9 bases between.

As regards this clonotype: This may be a read error, as it is one base from a much larger clone. The gene calls are TRBV4-3 and TRBJ2-1, with TRBD2 matching over 9 bases. Germline trimming cut 2 bases from V and 2 bases from J; bases unmatched to any gene: 10. Germline V gene sequence: CDR1 LGHNA, CDR2 YSLEER. This CDR3 is 18 amino acids long. This chain's CDR3 is CASSQYTASGMAYNEQFF. CDR3 bases: TGCGCCAGCAGCCAATACACAGCTAGCGGGATGGCCTACAATGAGCAGTTCTTC.

This clonotype was recorded at least ten times. J is TRBJ2-2 and V is TRBV7-2; 8 bases agree with TRBD2. CDR3 size: 16 residues. Per the germline V gene, CDR1 is SGHTA and CDR2 is FQGNSA. The J segment lost 6 bases and the V segment lost 0 bases, leaving 6 bases of the junction unmatched. The CDR3 is CASSLAPGLASGELFF. The CDR3 coding sequence is TGTGCCAGCAGCTTAGCTCCCGGACTAGCATCCGGGGAGCTGTTTTTT.

The rearrangement uses TRBV6-2 or TRBV6-3 and TRBJ2-7; possible D gene TRBD1, 6 bases. The CDR3 is 13 amino acids. V lost 5 bases and J 7 bases, leaving 15 bases between the germline ends. Germline V gene sequence: CDR1 MNHEY, CDR2 SVGEGT. As DNA, the CDR3 is TGTGCCAGCAGTATAACGGTCGGGACAGAGCAGTACTTC. This encodes CASSITVGTEQYF.

As for this clonotype: A junction boundary mismatches the germline segment, possibly from a read error. The genes are TRBV7-2 and TRBJ2-5; 7 nucleotides match TRBD1. CDR1 is SGHTA and CDR2 is FQGNSA in the germline V gene. This CDR3 contains 15 residues. The chain's CDR3 is CASSSTGIRSQTHFF. The CDR3 nucleotides read TGTGCCAGCAGCTCGACAGGGATACGTAGCCAGACCCATTTCTTC.

Note on this clonotype: A junction boundary mismatches the germline segment, possibly from a read error. The chain carries TRBV2 and TRBJ1-4; D not certain. Germline values: CDR1 SNHLY, CDR2 FYNNEI. The CDR3 is 11 amino acids. The CDR3 bases are TGTGCCAGCAGTGAGACCTCTGCTTTGAATTTT. It codes for CASSETSALNF.

At least ten counts were recorded for this clonotype. The chain recombines TRBV7-3 with TRBJ2-1; 9 nucleotides agree with TRBD2. Trimming cost V 5 bases and J 4 bases; bases outside gene matches: 6. The CDR3 runs to 15 residues. Germline values: CDR1 SGHTA, CDR2 FQGTGA. The CDR3, as DNA: TGTGCCAGCAGCAATAGCGGGGGCCGATACAATGAGCAGTTCTTC. It yields the protein CASSNSGGRYNEQFF. Drawing the rest from reference TRBV7-3 and TRBJ2-1, the complete variable domain is GAGVSQTPSNKVTEKGKYVELRCDPISGHTALYWYRQSLGQGPEFLIYFQGTGAADDSGLPNDRFFAVRPEGSVSTLKIQRTERGDSAVYLCASSNSGGRYNEQFFGPGTRLTVL.

The V gene is TRBV5-4, the J gene TRBJ2-1, with 8 bases lining up with TRBD2. J gave up 6 bases and V 3 bases, and 8 bases lay outside the gene matches. CDR1 and CDR2 (germline): SGHNT, YYREEE (reference sequence). The CDR3 totals 15 residues. The CDR3 reads CASSSGRGASNEQFF. DNA of the CDR3: TGTGCCAGCAGCTCGGGGCGGGGGGCAAGCAATGAGCAGTTCTTC.

The chain links TRBV14 to TRBJ2-2, with 8 bases lining up with TRBD1. Germline CDR1 reads SGHDN; CDR2 reads FVKESK. V was pared by 0 bases and J by 1 base, with 10 bases of the junction left unmatched. The CDR3 has 19 residues. The DNA of the CDR3 is TGTGCCAGCAGCCAAGAGAAGGACAGGGAGAAGAGGAACACCGGGGAGCTGTTTTTT. Translation gives CASSQEKDREKRNTGELFF.

This clonotype turned up a few times. V gene TRBV12-3 or TRBV12-4 combines with J gene TRBJ2-1; 8 bases are a match to TRBD1. V trimming: 6 bases; J trimming: 7 bases; junction bases outside the gene matches: 11. This CDR3 region has 15 residues. The CDR3 nucleotides are TGTGCCAGCAGCACCACGGACAGGGTAGGGAATGAGCAGTTCTTC. Translated: CASSTTDRVGNEQFF.

This clonotype occurred a few times. CDR3 DNA sequence: TGCGCCGGAGGGGGTAGCAATCAGCCCCAGCATTTT. It translates to CAGGGSNQPQHF. The V and J genes are TRBV10-2 and TRBJ1-5; the D gene is possibly TRBD1 (6 bases). The CDR3 spans 12 residues. The germline V gene encodes CDR1 WSHSY and CDR2 SAAADI. V shed 11 bases and J shed 0 bases, with 8 bases lying between them.

V and J are TRBV12-3 or TRBV12-4 and TRBJ2-2, with D unclear. V was pared by 3 bases and J by 3 bases, with 5 bases between. This CDR3 region has 13 residues. DNA of the CDR3: TGTGCCAGCAGTTTCCATGACACCGGGGAGCTGTTTTTT. Translation gives CASSFHDTGELFF.

This clonotype was seen repeatedly, ten times or more. V and J are TRBV7-6 and TRBJ2-4; 8 bases are shared with TRBD2. V lost 5 bases to trimming and J lost 6 bases; unmatched junction nucleotides: 6. The germline V gene has CDR1 SGHVS and CDR2 FNYEAQ. This CDR3 has 14 amino acids. The CDR3 is CASSPGLEGNIQYF. The CDR3 DNA follows: TGTGCCAGCAGCCCGGGACTAGAGGGAAACATTCAGTACTTC.

The CDR3 nucleotides read TGTGCCAGCACCCCCCGCCCTCTCCCGCTACCTCCGGGGGAGCCCCAGCATTTT. It encodes CASTPRPLPLPPGEPQHF. This sequence joins TRBV28 and TRBJ1-5; a weak D match, TRBD1 (5 bases). Trimming took 7 bases from V and 8 from J, leaving 30 bases between them. The CDR3 loop spans 18 amino acids. The V gene's germline CDR1 is MDHEN and CDR2 SYDVKM.

Points on this clonotype: A junction boundary mismatches the germline segment, possibly from a read error. V gene TRBV7-4 combines with J gene TRBJ1-3; 9 nucleotides match TRBD1. The CDR3 is made up of 13 amino acids. Germline lookup yields CDR1 SGHVT and CDR2 SQSDAQ. The DNA for the CDR3 is TGTGCTAGCAGCGCGGACAGGGGACACACCATACATTTT. Its protein is CASSADRGHTIHF.